A selection of T cell receptor beta chains follows, all from one sample in a study of cytomegalovirus exposure and HLA in healthy donors. Using immunoSEQ multiplex PCR, the repertoire was profiled, and TCRdb retains in-frame clones only, with some absent. The sample has tens of thousands of clones; approximately 94% are singletons. Sequencing input: PBMCs. Receptors originate from a woman between 18 and 29 years old in good health and CMV-seropositive. Both conserved end residues are part of each CDR3.

V: TRBV11-2; CDR3: CASSPGQSSSYEQYF
V: TRBV7-3; CDR3: CASSLIAGDTEAFF
V: TRBV6-1; CDR3: CASSELWAGNTIYF
V: TRBV29-1; CDR3: CSVTSGRAKFAETQYF
V: TRBV5-4; CDR3: CASSLEGRGEQYF
V: TRBV5-1; CDR3: CASSPIAGSTDTQYF
V: TRBV2; CDR3: CASSGRGTNEKLFF
V: TRBV27; CDR3: CASTSSGGDQETQYF
V: TRBV21-1; CDR3: CASAGTVYNEQFF
V: TRBV14; CDR3: CASSQGGGLASLDTQYF
V: TRBV6-5; CDR3: CASSYLAGGYTQYF
V: TRBV11-3; CDR3: CASSPGLAGGPRNEQFF
V: TRBV9; CDR3: CASSVEYRVPTGELFF
V: TRBV27; CDR3: CASSVRQGVSLTYEQYF
V: TRBV28; CDR3: CASRPPAEIEAFF
V: TRBV9; CDR3: CASSVLTGGEQYF
V: TRBV29-1; CDR3: CSALGDSSYNEQFF
V: TRBV29-1; CDR3: CSVEGRRESTDTQYF
V: TRBV6-6; CDR3: CATGDSPWGAFF
V: TRBV29-1; CDR3: CSVGTGTGNWYEQYF